This T cell receptor beta chain originates from a study of T cell responses to AZD1222 COVID-19 vaccine. The method was immunoSEQ multiplex PCR; TCRdb's version includes in-frame clones alone and lacks a portion of them. This table has some 130,000 clones, roughly nine tenths appearing once. CDR3 length equals 16 residues. From germline, CDR1 is MNHEY and CDR2 SVGAGI. The junction had 7 bases not matched to a gene; V was cut back by 2 bases and J by 4 bases. This specimen was peripheral blood, taken on day 0 of AZD1222 vaccination. The chain combines TRBV6-5 with TRBJ2-2, with 7 bases identical to TRBD2. This clonotype was obtained from an adult in good health. The chain's CDR3 is CASSYEGGPTTGELFF. CDR3 bases: TGTGCCAGCAGTTACGAGGGAGGGCCAACCACCGGGGAGCTGTTTTTT.